This T cell receptor beta chain is drawn from a study of identical twins. Broader study findings: Invariant populations such as MAIT and iNKT cells could partly muddle zero-insertion analyses. Excess twin sharing in beta out-of-frame sequences was weaker. Out-of-frame alpha sequences shared between twins exhibited an excess of low generation probability.

This clonotype was observed a few times. Its antigen is not identified. Unique molecular identifiers were present on the cDNA, and a universal primer site came from template switching. From the 5' RACE reads, TCRdb called clonotypes with MiXCR, one entry per CDR3 protein. Among hundreds of thousands of distinct CDR3 sequences listed, approximately 13% were seen once. CDR1 and CDR2 from the germline V gene are DFQATT and SNEGSKA (reference sequence). The CDR3 consists of 13 residues. Trimming pared 7 bases from V and 0 bases from J, leaving 10 bases between. The data were also submitted as part of a second study, on yellow fever vaccine responses in identical twins.

The source is a woman between 18 and 29 years old in good health. The chain uses TRBV20-1 and TRBJ2-1, with D possibly matching TRBD1 (6 bases). The sequenced sample was CD8+ T cells sorted from blood. The CDR3 bases are TGCAGTGTTAACAGGGTCTCCTACAATGAGCAGTTCTTC. Encoded protein: CSVNRVSYNEQFF.